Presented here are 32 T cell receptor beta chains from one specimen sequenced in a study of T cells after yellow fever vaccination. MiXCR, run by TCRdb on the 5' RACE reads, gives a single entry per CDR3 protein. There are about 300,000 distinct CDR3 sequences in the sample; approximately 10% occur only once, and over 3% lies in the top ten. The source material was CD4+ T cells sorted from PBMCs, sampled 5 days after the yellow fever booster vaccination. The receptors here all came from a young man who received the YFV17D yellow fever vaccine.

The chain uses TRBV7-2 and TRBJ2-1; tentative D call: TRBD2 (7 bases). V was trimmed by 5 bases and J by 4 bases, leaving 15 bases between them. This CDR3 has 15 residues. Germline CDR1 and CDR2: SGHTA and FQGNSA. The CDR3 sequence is CASSQGGARYNEQFF. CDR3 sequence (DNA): TGTGCCAGCAGCCAAGGGGGGGCGCGATACAATGAGCAGTTCTTC.

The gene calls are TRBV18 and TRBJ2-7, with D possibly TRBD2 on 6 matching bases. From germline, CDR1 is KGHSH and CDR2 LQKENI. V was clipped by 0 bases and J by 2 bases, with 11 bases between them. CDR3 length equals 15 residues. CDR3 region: CASSPPGSKAYEQYF. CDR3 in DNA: TGTGCCAGCTCACCACCCGGGAGTAAGGCCTACGAGCAGTACTTC.

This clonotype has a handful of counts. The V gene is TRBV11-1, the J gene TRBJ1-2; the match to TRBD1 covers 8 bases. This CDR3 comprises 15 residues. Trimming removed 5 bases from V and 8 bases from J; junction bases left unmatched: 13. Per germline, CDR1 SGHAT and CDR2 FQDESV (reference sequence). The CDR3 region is CASSTLGQGISGYTF. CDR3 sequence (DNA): TGTGCCAGCAGCACCCTCGGACAGGGTATATCAGGCTACACCTTC.

CDR3 residues: CASSARGADEKLFF. The DNA for the CDR3 is TGTGCCAGCTCAGCACGGGGGGCTGATGAAAAACTGTTTTTT. The chain links TRBV18 to TRBJ1-4, with D possibly being TRBD1 (6 bases). Germline CDR1 KGHSH, CDR2 LQKENI. The V and J ends lost 5 bases and 6 bases respectively, with 13 bases between them. This CDR3 is built from 14 residues.

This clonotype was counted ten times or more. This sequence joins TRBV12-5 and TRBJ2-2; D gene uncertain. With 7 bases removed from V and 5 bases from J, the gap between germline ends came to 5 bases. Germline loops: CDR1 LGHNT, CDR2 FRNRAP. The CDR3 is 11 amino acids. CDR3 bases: TGTGCTAGTGCCAAAACCGGGGAGCTGTTTTTT. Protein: CASAKTGELFF.

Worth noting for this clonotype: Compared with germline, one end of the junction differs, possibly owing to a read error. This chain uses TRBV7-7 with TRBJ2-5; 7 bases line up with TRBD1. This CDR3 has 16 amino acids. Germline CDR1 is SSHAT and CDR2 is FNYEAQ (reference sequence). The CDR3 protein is CASSLGGQATLETQYF. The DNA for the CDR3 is TGTGCTAGCAGCTTAGGTGGACAGGCAACTCTGGAGACCCAGTACTTC.

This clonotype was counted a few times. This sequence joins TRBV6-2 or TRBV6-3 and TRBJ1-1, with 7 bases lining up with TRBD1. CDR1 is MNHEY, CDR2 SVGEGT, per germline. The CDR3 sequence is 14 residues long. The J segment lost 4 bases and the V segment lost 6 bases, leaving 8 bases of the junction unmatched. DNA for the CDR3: TGTGCCAGCAGGGTCGCAGGGGGGTTCACTGAAGCTTTCTTT. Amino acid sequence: CASRVAGGFTEAFF.

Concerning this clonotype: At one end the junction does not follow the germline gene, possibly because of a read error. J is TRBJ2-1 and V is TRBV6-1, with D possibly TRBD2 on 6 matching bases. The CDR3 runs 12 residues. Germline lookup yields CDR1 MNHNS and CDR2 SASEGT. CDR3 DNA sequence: TGCGCCTGGGGGGAAGCCTACAATGAGCAGTTCTTC. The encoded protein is CAWGEAYNEQFF.

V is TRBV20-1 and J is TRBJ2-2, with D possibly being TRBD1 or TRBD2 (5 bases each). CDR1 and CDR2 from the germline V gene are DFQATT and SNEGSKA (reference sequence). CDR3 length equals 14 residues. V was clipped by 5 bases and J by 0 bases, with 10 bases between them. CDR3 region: CSADRGSNTGELFF. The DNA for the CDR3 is TGCAGTGCTGACCGGGGCTCGAACACCGGGGAGCTGTTTTTT.

In DNA form, the CDR3 reads TGTGCCAGCAGTTATCTAACCTACGAGCAGTACGTC. Translation gives CASSYLTYEQYV. V usage is TRBV6-2 or TRBV6-3 and J usage is TRBJ2-7, with D uncertain. V was cut by 3 bases and J by 2 bases, with 5 bases left in between. The CDR3 is 12 amino acids. Per the germline V gene, CDR1 is MNHEY and CDR2 is SVGEGT.

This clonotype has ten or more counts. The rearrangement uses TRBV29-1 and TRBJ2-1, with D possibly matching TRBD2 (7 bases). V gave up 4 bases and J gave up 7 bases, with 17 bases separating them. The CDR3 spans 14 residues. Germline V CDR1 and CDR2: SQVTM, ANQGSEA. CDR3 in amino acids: CSVAERGGWNEQFF. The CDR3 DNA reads TGCAGCGTTGCCGAAAGGGGGGGTTGGAATGAGCAGTTCTTC.

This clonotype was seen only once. The CDR3 reads CASSGDGTSGSDTQYF. The CDR3 DNA reads as TGTGCCAGCAGCGGAGACGGGACTAGTGGCTCAGATACGCAGTATTTT. The chain joins TRBV7-2 to TRBJ2-3; TRBD2 aligns across 8 bases. The germline gives CDR1 SGHTA, CDR2 FQGNSA. The trim removed 5 bases at V and 4 bases at J, leaving 11 bases unmatched. The CDR3 covers 16 residues.

The CDR3 coding sequence is TGTGCCAGCGTCCAACGGGGACAGGGTAACACTGAAGCTTTCTTT. It encodes CASVQRGQGNTEAFF. The chain links TRBV12-3 or TRBV12-4 to TRBJ1-1; TRBD1 matches 9 bases. J was trimmed by 2 bases and V by 8 bases; bases with no gene match: 9. The CDR3 has 15 residues.

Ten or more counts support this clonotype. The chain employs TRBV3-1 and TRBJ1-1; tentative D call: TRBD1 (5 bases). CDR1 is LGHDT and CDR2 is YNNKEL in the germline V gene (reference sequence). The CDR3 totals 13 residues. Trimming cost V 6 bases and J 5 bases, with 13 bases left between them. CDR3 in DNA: TGTGCCAGCAGGCCCGGGGAGGGGACTGAAGCTTTCTTT. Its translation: CASRPGEGTEAFF.

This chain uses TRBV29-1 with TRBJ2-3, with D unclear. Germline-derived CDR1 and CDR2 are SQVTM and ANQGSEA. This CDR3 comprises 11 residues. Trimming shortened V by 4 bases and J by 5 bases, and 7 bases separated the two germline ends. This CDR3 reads CSVAPRDTQYF. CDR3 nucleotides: TGCAGCGTTGCCCCTAGAGATACGCAGTATTTT.

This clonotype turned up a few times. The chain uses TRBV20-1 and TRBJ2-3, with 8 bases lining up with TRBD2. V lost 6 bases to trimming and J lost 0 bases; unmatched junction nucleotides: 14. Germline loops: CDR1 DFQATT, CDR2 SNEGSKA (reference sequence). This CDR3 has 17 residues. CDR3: CSAQGGTSKGSTDTQYF. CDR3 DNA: TGCAGTGCGCAGGGAGGGACTAGTAAGGGAAGCACAGATACGCAGTATTTT.

The CDR3 reads CASSSSVGETQYF. As DNA, the CDR3 is TGTGCCAGCAGCTCCAGCGTAGGGGAGACCCAGTACTTC. The J gene is TRBJ2-5, the V gene TRBV7-2; D not certain. The ends were cut back, 4 bases at V and 5 bases at J, with 11 bases in the middle. The CDR3 is 13 residues long. Per germline, CDR1 SGHTA and CDR2 FQGNSA.

DNA for the CDR3: TGTGCCAGCAGAGCGGGGGGCGCCACAGATACGCAGTATTTT. It yields the protein CASRAGGATDTQYF. The gene calls are TRBV7-3 and TRBJ2-3; 9 nucleotides match TRBD2. Germline lookup yields CDR1 SGHTA and CDR2 FQGTGA. V was pared by 6 bases and J by 2 bases, with 3 bases of the junction left unmatched. The CDR3 totals 14 residues.

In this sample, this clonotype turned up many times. The CDR3 sequence: CASSSDWTGGITSYEQYF. The CDR3 coding sequence is TGTGCCAGCAGTTCCGACTGGACAGGGGGTATCACCTCCTACGAGCAGTACTTC. This chain connects TRBV12-3 or TRBV12-4 to TRBJ2-7, with TRBD1 identical over 10 bases. This CDR3 spans 18 amino acids. V gave up 4 bases and J gave up 0 bases; unmatched junction bases: 12.

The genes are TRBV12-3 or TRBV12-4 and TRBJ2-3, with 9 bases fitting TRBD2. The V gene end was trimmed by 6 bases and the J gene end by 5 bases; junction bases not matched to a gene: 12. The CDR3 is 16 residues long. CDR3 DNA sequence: TGTGCCAGCAGCTCGGGTTGGCGGGGGGGTAAAGATACGCAGTATTTT. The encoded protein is CASSSGWRGGKDTQYF.

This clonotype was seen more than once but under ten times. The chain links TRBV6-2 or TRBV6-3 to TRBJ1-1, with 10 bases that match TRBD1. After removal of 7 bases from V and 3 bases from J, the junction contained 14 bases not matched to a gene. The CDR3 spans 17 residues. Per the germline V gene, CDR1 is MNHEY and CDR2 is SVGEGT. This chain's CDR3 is CASIPGGTGVEDTEAFF. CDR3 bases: TGTGCCAGCATCCCCGGGGGGACAGGGGTGGAGGACACTGAAGCTTTCTTT.

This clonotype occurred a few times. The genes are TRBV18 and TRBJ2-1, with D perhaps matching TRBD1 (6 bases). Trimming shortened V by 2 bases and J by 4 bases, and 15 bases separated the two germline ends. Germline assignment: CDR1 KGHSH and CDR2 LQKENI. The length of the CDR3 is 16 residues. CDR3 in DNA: TGTGCCAGCTCACCAACCTTCCAGGGGCTTTACAATGAGCAGTTCTTC. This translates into CASSPTFQGLYNEQFF.

The CDR3 loop is CASSQEGFAYNSPLHF. The CDR3 bases are TGTGCCAGCAGCCAAGAGGGGTTCGCCTATAATTCACCCCTCCACTTT. The gene calls are TRBV3-1 and TRBJ1-6, with no clear D. Germline V gene sequence: CDR1 LGHDT, CDR2 YNNKEL (reference sequence). The CDR3 runs 16 residues. The V end was cut by 0 bases, the J end by 2 bases, with 8 bases between. Combining the CDR3 with reference TRBV3-1 and TRBJ1-6 gives the whole variable domain DTAVSQTPKYLVTQMGNDKSIKCEQNLGHDTMYWYKQDSKKFLKIMFSYNNKELIINETVPNRFSPKSPDKAHLNLHINSLELGDSAVYFCASSQEGFAYNSPLHFGNGTRLTVT.

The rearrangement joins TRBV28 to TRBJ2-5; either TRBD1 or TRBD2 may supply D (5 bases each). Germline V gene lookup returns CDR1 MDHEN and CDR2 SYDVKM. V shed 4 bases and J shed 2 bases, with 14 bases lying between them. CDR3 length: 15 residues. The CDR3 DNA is TGTGCCAGCAGTTCCTCCGGGACGGTGCAAGAGACCCAGTACTTC. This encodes CASSSSGTVQETQYF.

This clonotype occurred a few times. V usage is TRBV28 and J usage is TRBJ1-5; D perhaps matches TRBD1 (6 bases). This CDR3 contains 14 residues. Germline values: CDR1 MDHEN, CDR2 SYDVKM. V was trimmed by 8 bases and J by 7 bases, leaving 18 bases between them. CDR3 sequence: CASVPEMRGQPQHF. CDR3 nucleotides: TGTGCCAGCGTCCCCGAGATGAGGGGGCAGCCCCAGCATTTT.

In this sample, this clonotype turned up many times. For the CDR3, the DNA is TGCGCCAGCAGCTCCGGGGGTGGAGAGACCCAGTACTTC. Encoded protein: CASSSGGGETQYF. The genes are TRBV5-1 and TRBJ2-5; tentatively, D is TRBD2 (6 bases). V was shortened by 3 bases and J by 4 bases, with 10 bases between the two germline ends. The CDR3 spans 13 residues. Germline values: CDR1 SGHRS, CDR2 YFSETQ.

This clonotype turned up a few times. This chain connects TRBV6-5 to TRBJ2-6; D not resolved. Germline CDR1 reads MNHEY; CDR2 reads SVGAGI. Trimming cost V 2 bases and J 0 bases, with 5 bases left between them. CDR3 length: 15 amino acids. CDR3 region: CASSYRASGANVLTF. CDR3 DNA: TGTGCCAGCAGTTACAGAGCCTCTGGGGCCAACGTCCTGACTTTC.

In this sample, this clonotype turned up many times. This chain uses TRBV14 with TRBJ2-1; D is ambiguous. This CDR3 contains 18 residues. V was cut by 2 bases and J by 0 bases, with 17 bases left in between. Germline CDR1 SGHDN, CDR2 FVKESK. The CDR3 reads CASSQYTGGSSSYNEQFF. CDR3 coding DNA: TGTGCCAGCAGCCAATATACGGGCGGTTCGAGCTCCTACAATGAGCAGTTCTTC. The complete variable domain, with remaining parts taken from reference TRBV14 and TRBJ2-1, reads EAGVTQFPSHSVIEKGQTVTLRCDPISGHDNLYWYRRVMGKEIKFLLHFVKESKQDESGMPNNRFLAERTGGTYSTLKVQPAELEDSGVYFCASSQYTGGSSSYNEQFFGPGTRLTVL.

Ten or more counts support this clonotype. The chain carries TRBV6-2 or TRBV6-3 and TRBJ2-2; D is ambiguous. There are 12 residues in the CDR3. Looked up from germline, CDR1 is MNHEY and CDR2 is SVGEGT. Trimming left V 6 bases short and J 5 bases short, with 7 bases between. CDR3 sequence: CASSGDTGELFF. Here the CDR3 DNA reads TGTGCCAGCAGCGGTGATACCGGGGAGCTGTTTTTT.

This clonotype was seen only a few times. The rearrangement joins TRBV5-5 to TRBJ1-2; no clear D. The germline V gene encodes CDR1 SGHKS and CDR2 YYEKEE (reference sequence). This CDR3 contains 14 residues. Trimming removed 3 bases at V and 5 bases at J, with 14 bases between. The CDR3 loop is CASSSEEIVYGYTF. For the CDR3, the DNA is TGTGCCAGCAGCTCGGAGGAGATTGTATATGGCTACACCTTC.

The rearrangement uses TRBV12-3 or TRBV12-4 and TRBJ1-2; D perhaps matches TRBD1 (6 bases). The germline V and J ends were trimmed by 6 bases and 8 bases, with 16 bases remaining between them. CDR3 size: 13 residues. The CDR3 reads CASSSTGIGGYTF. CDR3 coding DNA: TGTGCCAGCAGCTCAACAGGGATAGGAGGCTACACCTTC.

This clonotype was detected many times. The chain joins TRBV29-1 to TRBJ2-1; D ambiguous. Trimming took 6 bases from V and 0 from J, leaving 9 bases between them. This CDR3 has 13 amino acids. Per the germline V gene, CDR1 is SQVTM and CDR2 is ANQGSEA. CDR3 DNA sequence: TGCAGCGTCTCCGCTAGCTCCTACAATGAGCAGTTCTTC. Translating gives CSVSASSYNEQFF.